What follows are 10 T cell receptor beta chains derived from one specimen sequenced in a study of blood T cell repertoires in COVID-19. Data came from immunoSEQ multiplex PCR; TCRdb stores just in-frame clones and leaves some out. The table has about 400,000 clones, roughly 90% seen once. The sequenced sample consisted of PBMCs or T cells enriched from blood (not recorded which). Receptors originate from a woman in her thirties who had recovered from COVID-19.

V gene TRBV19 combines with J gene TRBJ2-1; weak D call: TRBD2 (6 bases). The CDR3 loop spans 14 amino acids. Germline loops: CDR1 LNHDA, CDR2 SQIVND (reference sequence). V was shortened by 0 bases and J by 7 bases, with 10 bases between the two germline ends. This CDR3 is CASSIDLGGNEQFF. CDR3 bases: TGTGCCAGTAGTATAGATCTCGGGGGAAATGAGCAGTTCTTC. The full variable domain, its missing parts supplied by reference TRBV19 and TRBJ2-1, is DGGITQSPKYLFRKEGQNVTLSCEQNLNHDAMYWYRQDPGQGLRLIYYSQIVNDFQKGDIAEGYSVSREKKESFPLTVTSAQKNPTAFYLCASSIDLGGNEQFFGPGTRLTVL.

V usage is TRBV9 and J usage is TRBJ1-6; D may be TRBD1 (6 bases). Trimming removed 4 bases from V and 7 bases from J, with 21 bases in between. CDR1 and CDR2 from the germline V gene are SGDLS and YYNGEE. The CDR3 spans 17 residues. The CDR3 nucleotides read TGTGCCAGCAGCTCCTTCGTGGGGGGGCGCCAAAATTCACCCCTCCACTTT. It translates to CASSSFVGGRQNSPLHF.

The V gene is TRBV15, the J gene TRBJ1-1; D uncertain. The CDR3 length is 15 residues. From germline, CDR1 is LNHNV and CDR2 YYDKDF (reference sequence). Trimming removed 1 base at V and 1 base at J, with 10 bases between. In DNA, the CDR3 is TGTGCCACCAGCAGAGGCGGCGTATCGAACACTGAAGCTTTCTTT. This sequence encodes CATSRGGVSNTEAFF.

This rearrangement joins TRBV18 to TRBJ1-5; tentative D call: TRBD1 (6 bases). The CDR3 has 13 residues. Germline V gene sequence: CDR1 KGHSH, CDR2 LQKENI. V lost 8 bases to trimming and J lost 4 bases, with 12 bases between them. The CDR3 here is CASGGAENQPQHF. As DNA, the CDR3 is TGTGCCAGCGGGGGCGCGGAGAATCAGCCCCAGCATTTT.

The chain carries TRBV11-1 and TRBJ2-5; 8 bases are shared with TRBD1. Germline V gives CDR1 SGHAT, CDR2 FQDESV (reference sequence). V shed 6 bases, J shed 0 bases, and the junction held 6 bases outside the gene matches. This CDR3 is built from 15 residues. In DNA form, the CDR3 reads TGTGCCAGCAGGTACGGGACAGGCTACCAAGAGACCCAGTACTTC. It yields the protein CASRYGTGYQETQYF.

The chain is built from TRBV5-1 and TRBJ1-1; a weak D match, TRBD1 (6 bases). This CDR3 comprises 14 residues. CDR1 SGHRS and CDR2 YFSETQ come from the germline V gene. Trimming cost V 2 bases and J 2 bases, with 10 bases left between them. CDR3 bases: TGCGCCAGCAGCTTAGCGGGGACAAACACTGAAGCTTTCTTT. Amino acid sequence: CASSLAGTNTEAFF. Based on the CDR3 plus reference TRBV5-1 and TRBJ1-1, the full variable domain is KAGVTQTPRYLIKTRGQQVTLSCSPISGHRSVSWYQQTPGQGLQFLFEYFSETQRNKGNFPGRFSGRQFSNSRSEMNVSTLELGDSALYLCASSLAGTNTEAFFGQGTRLTVV.

The chain uses TRBV11-2 and TRBJ1-2, with a tentative D call TRBD1 (5 bases). The CDR3 has 13 amino acids. Between the trimmed V and J ends, which lost 0 bases and 8 bases, there was a span of 10 bases. Per germline, CDR1 SGHAT and CDR2 FQNNGV. This CDR3 is CASSLDPGIGYTF. CDR3 nucleotides: TGTGCCAGCAGCTTAGATCCAGGGATAGGCTACACCTTC.

This chain joins TRBV29-1 and TRBJ1-2; possible D gene TRBD1, 5 bases. The V end was cut by 3 bases, the J end by 4 bases, with 12 bases between. The germline V gene encodes CDR1 SQVTM and CDR2 ANQGSEA. The CDR3 covers 13 residues. CDR3 coding DNA: TGCAGCGTTGACCAGGGCCCAGTCTATGGCTACACCTTC. Translating it yields CSVDQGPVYGYTF. Supplemented by reference TRBV29-1 and TRBJ1-2, the full variable domain reads SAVISQKPSRDICQRGTSLTIQCQVDSQVTMMFWYRQQPGQSLTLIATANQGSEATYESGFVIDKFPISRPNLTFSTLTVSNMSPEDSSIYLCSVDQGPVYGYTFGSGTRLTVV.

The V gene is TRBV6-1, the J gene TRBJ2-2; the D is unclear. The CDR3 has 17 amino acids. From germline, CDR1 is MNHNS and CDR2 SASEGT. V lost 2 bases, J lost 0 bases, and 13 bases lay in between. The CDR3 sequence is CASSEIRQRANTGELFF. The CDR3 coding sequence is TGTGCCAGCAGTGAAATTCGTCAGCGCGCGAACACCGGGGAGCTGTTTTTT.

V is TRBV18 and J is TRBJ2-1; D uncertain. Per germline, CDR1 KGHSH and CDR2 LQKENI. The CDR3 is 16 amino acids. The germline V and J ends were trimmed by 6 bases and 0 bases, with 15 bases remaining between them. The CDR3 DNA reads TGTGCCAGCTCGCGAACAGCAGCCCACTCCTACAATGAGCAGTTCTTC. Translating it yields CASSRTAAHSYNEQFF.